This entry lists 20 T cell receptor beta chains sequenced from one sample in a study of T-cell memory formation after mild COVID-19. TCRdb processed the 5' RACE reads anew with MiXCR; each CDR3 protein has one entry. The profile covers 250,000 to 300,000 distinct CDR3 sequences, with approximately 8.4% appearing a single time and around a fifth taken by the ten largest. The sample was PBMCs or a T cell subset sorted from them (not recorded which). These receptors all come from a man aged 18 to 29 who had mild COVID-19 (a few samples of this study predate the infection). Cell type and time point are not known.

This clonotype was seen more than once but under ten times. CDR3 sequence reads: CASRVGLLNTGELFF. CDR3 nucleotide sequence: TGTGCCAGCAGGGTAGGACTACTAAACACCGGGGAGCTGTTTTTT. The rearrangement links TRBV6-5 to TRBJ2-2, with a possible D match to TRBD2 (6 bases). Germline CDR1 and CDR2: MNHEY and SVGAGI. V was clipped by 6 bases and J by 2 bases, with 13 bases between them. There are 15 residues in the CDR3.

Many counts were recorded for this clonotype. The chain recombines TRBV5-1 with TRBJ2-1; possibly TRBD1 or TRBD2 for D (5 bases each). Germline CDR1 is SGHRS and CDR2 is YFSETQ. V was clipped by 0 bases and J by 3 bases, with 22 bases between them. The CDR3 totals 19 residues. The CDR3 bases are TGCGCCAGCAGCTTGGTGTGGGGACCAAGCCTAGCCCGCTACAATGAGCAGTTCTTC. Protein sequence: CASSLVWGPSLARYNEQFF.

This clonotype was observed at least ten times. The chain joins TRBV7-7 to TRBJ2-3; D might be TRBD1 or TRBD2, each matching 7 bases. CDR3 length: 17 residues. Germline loops: CDR1 SSHAT, CDR2 FNYEAQ (reference sequence). V shed 5 bases and J shed 1 base, with 19 bases lying between them. CDR3 in DNA: TGTGCCAGCAGCCAGGGGGTTTTCGCGGGGGGCACAGATACGCAGTATTTT. It is translated as CASSQGVFAGGTDTQYF.

The chain links TRBV6-5 to TRBJ1-1, with D perhaps TRBD1 (6 bases). CDR3 length equals 15 residues. V was cut by 4 bases and J by 5 bases, with 17 bases left in between. Per germline, CDR1 MNHEY and CDR2 SVGAGI. The DNA of the CDR3 is TGTGCCAGCAGTTCCCGAGGGGAGGGGGATACTGAAGCTTTCTTT. This sequence encodes CASSSRGEGDTEAFF.

This clonotype came up many times. The chain carries TRBV18 and TRBJ1-2; D perhaps matches TRBD1 (5 bases). V lost 0 bases, J lost 1 base, and 18 bases lay in between. CDR1 and CDR2 (germline): KGHSH, LQKENI. The CDR3 totals 18 residues. Written as DNA, the CDR3 is TGTGCCAGCTCACCACCGCAAACAGGAGAGGCTTTTAACTATGGCTACACCTTC. Translated: CASSPPQTGEAFNYGYTF.

J is TRBJ2-7 and V is TRBV6-5, with 8 bases identical to TRBD1. Germline V gene lookup returns CDR1 MNHEY and CDR2 SVGAGI. J was trimmed by 5 bases and V by 5 bases; bases with no gene match: 14. The CDR3 has 16 residues. CDR3 nucleotides: TGTGCCAGCAGTCAAAATGTAGGACAGGGATACGACGAGCAGTACTTC. Translation gives CASSQNVGQGYDEQYF.

Only a few counts were recorded for this clonotype. The chain recombines TRBV7-6 with TRBJ1-4, with D possibly being TRBD1 (5 bases). V dropped 1 base and J dropped 7 bases, with 7 bases sitting between them. The CDR3 sequence is 13 residues long. The germline V gene encodes CDR1 SGHVS and CDR2 FNYEAQ. CDR3 loop: CASSLGGIEKLFF. In nucleotides, the CDR3 is TGTGCCAGCAGCTTAGGGGGGATTGAAAAACTGTTTTTT.

This clonotype was observed a few times. J is TRBJ1-2 and V is TRBV12-3 or TRBV12-4; tentative D call: TRBD1 (5 bases). CDR3 length equals 13 residues. The ends were cut back, 5 bases at V and 5 bases at J, with 12 bases in the middle. The CDR3 loop is CASSPPAGYGYTF. The CDR3 DNA reads TGTGCCAGCAGTCCTCCCGCAGGGTATGGCTACACCTTC.

There are a few counts of this clonotype. The V and J genes are TRBV12-3 or TRBV12-4 and TRBJ1-1; D possibly corresponds to TRBD1 (5 bases). Trimming stripped 5 bases from V and 11 bases from J, with 15 bases between. CDR3 size: 12 residues. CDR3 sequence reads: CASSLNGGVAFF. The CDR3 region has the DNA TGTGCCAGCAGTCTTAATGGGGGTGTTGCTTTCTTT.

This clonotype was counted between two and nine times. V gene TRBV12-3 or TRBV12-4 combines with J gene TRBJ2-1, with 7 bases fitting TRBD2. The CDR3 sequence is 15 residues long. Trimming removed 6 bases from V and 6 bases from J; junction bases left unmatched: 11. In nucleotides, the CDR3 is TGTGCCAGCAGCCCCAGGGACTATTGGGCCAATGAGCAGTTCTTC. The encoded protein is CASSPRDYWANEQFF.

The rearrangement links TRBV29-1 to TRBJ2-7; D is perhaps TRBD2 (6 bases). The CDR3 sequence is 13 residues long. Between the trimmed V and J ends, which lost 4 bases and 5 bases, there was a span of 15 bases. Germline lookup yields CDR1 SQVTM and CDR2 ANQGSEA. CDR3 in amino acids: CSVVGRGAHEQYF. For the CDR3, the DNA is TGCAGCGTTGTGGGGCGGGGAGCCCACGAGCAGTACTTC.

Note on this clonotype: The CDR3 end shows no conserved phenylalanine or tryptophan, and so a read error is likely. V gene TRBV18 combines with J gene TRBJ2-1, with D hard to call. Trimming cost V 5 bases and J 3 bases, with 17 bases left between them. Germline V gives CDR1 KGHSH, CDR2 LQKENI. The CDR3 length is 16 residues. The CDR3 sequence: CASSIMDGPLYNEQFL. The CDR3 bases are TGTGCCAGCTCAATCATGGACGGACCCCTCTACAATGAGCAGTTCTTA.

This clonotype was detected ten times or more. The chain has TRBV20-1 and TRBJ1-4, with 7 positions matching TRBD1. In germline, CDR1 is DFQATT, CDR2 SNEGSKA (reference sequence). This CDR3 spans 14 amino acids. With 5 bases clipped from V and 8 bases from J, the junction kept 11 bases outside the gene matches. The CDR3, as DNA: TGCAGTGCTCGTGACAGGGTTAGAGGGGAAAAACTGTTTTTT. It yields the protein CSARDRVRGEKLFF.

There are a few counts of this clonotype. The chain uses TRBV6-2 or TRBV6-3 and TRBJ2-5; D is perhaps TRBD2 (5 bases). This CDR3 spans 13 amino acids. Germline values: CDR1 MNHEY, CDR2 SVGEGT. V lost 8 bases and J lost 5, with 15 bases in between. The CDR3 region has the DNA TGTGCCAGCGCGAGGCCCGGACTGGAGACCCAGTACTTC. Its translation is CASARPGLETQYF.

This chain links TRBV15 with TRBJ2-7; D gene uncertain. The CDR3 is made up of 14 amino acids. Germline CDR1 and CDR2: LNHNV and YYDKDF (reference sequence). The germline V and J ends were trimmed by 0 bases and 0 bases, with 6 bases remaining between them. CDR3 DNA: TGTGCCACCAGCAGAGATGCTTTCTCCTACGAGCAGTACTTC. This codes for CATSRDAFSYEQYF.

This clonotype was detected only a few times. V gene TRBV10-3 combines with J gene TRBJ2-5, with a possible D match to TRBD1 (5 bases). CDR3 length equals 15 residues. V gave up 0 bases and J gave up 3 bases, with 11 bases separating them. The germline V gene encodes CDR1 ENHRY and CDR2 SYGVKD. CDR3 protein: CAISESSRGEETQYF. The CDR3 DNA sequence: TGTGCCATCAGTGAGTCGAGTAGGGGTGAAGAGACCCAGTACTTC.

The chain's CDR3 is CSFWTDTGELFF. CDR3 in DNA: TGCAGCTTTTGGACAGACACCGGGGAGCTGTTTTTT. The V gene is TRBV29-1, the J gene TRBJ2-2, with D perhaps TRBD1 (6 bases). Germline V gives CDR1 SQVTM, CDR2 ANQGSEA. Between the trimmed V and J ends, which lost 8 bases and 3 bases, there was a span of 10 bases. This CDR3 has 12 residues.

This chain links TRBV6-2 or TRBV6-3 with TRBJ2-3; D remains unclear. V lost 6 bases, J lost 6 bases, and 7 bases lay in between. From germline, CDR1 is MNHEY and CDR2 SVGEGT. The CDR3 runs 11 residues. The CDR3 DNA reads as TGTGCCAGCAGGCGTCTCGATACGCAGTATTTT. Its protein is CASRRLDTQYF.

V and J are TRBV20-1 and TRBJ2-7; TRBD2 matches 8 bases. V shed 6 bases and J 0 bases; nucleotides not matched to a gene: 4. CDR3 length equals 13 residues. Germline V lookup: CDR1 DFQATT, CDR2 SNEGSKA (reference sequence). Here the CDR3 reads CSASGGSSYEQYV. The CDR3 DNA sequence: TGCAGTGCAAGCGGGGGAAGCTCCTACGAGCAGTACGTC.

This clonotype was picked up a small number of times. The V gene is TRBV5-4, the J gene TRBJ2-1; TRBD1 aligns across 7 bases. The CDR3 sequence is 15 residues long. Germline V gives CDR1 SGHNT, CDR2 YYREEE (reference sequence). Trimming took 0 bases from V and 4 from J; bases not matched to a gene: 4. The CDR3 nucleotides read TGTGCCAGCAGCTTGGCCCAGGGGGAATACAATGAGCAGTTCTTC. Translated, it gives CASSLAQGEYNEQFF.